This T cell receptor (beta chain) was recovered during a study of T cell responses to AZD1222 COVID-19 vaccine. The trim removed 4 bases at V and 0 bases at J, leaving 5 bases unmatched. In germline, CDR1 is KGHDR, CDR2 SFDVKD. The CDR3 runs to 16 residues. This table comes from immunoSEQ multiplex PCR, and its TCRdb copy is limited to in-frame clones, with some not included. The profile shows over 70,000 clones, around nine tenths of them singletons. This clone has just one count. This chain joins TRBV24-1 and TRBJ2-3; 8 bases map to TRBD2. The specimen comprised peripheral blood, sampled 28 days after the second AZD1222 dose. The TCR was taken from an adult who received the AZD1222 COVID-19 vaccine. The CDR3 DNA is TGTGCCACCAGTGACCCGAGCGGGAGTAGCACAGATACGCAGTATTTT. Encoded protein: CATSDPSGSSTDTQYF.